This T cell receptor (beta chain) was captured by sequencing in a study of a mutant IDH1 vaccine in newly diagnosed glioma. As for the study in general: Visits V12 and V13 fell at weeks 35 and 47, respectively.

Trimming removed 4 bases at V and 0 bases at J, with 11 bases between. The CDR3 runs to 14 residues. Germline CDR1 reads SGHNT; CDR2 reads YYREEE (reference sequence). Study-wide results and limits: Pseudoprogression appeared unlinked to shifts in leading peripheral T cell clonotypes.

Some clones are missing from TCRdb's copy, which holds only in-frame ones; the method was immunoSEQ multiplex PCR. The table has tens of thousands of clones, approximately 80% seen once. On this clone: The antigen remains undetermined.

Time point denoted: week 47, end of study. The investigators gave 300 ug of mutant IDH1 20-mer peptide in each vaccine dose, together with topical imiquimod. The V call is TRBV5-4, the J call TRBJ2-7; the D gene is possibly TRBD2 (6 bases). The clonotype was recovered from a man aged 18 to 30 with glioma. Some clones in this sample may be carry-over from other donors' samples. The sample here was PBMCs, taken from a glioma patient whose treatment included an IDH1 peptide vaccine. This CDR3 reads CASSVGLSSYEQYF. The CDR3 nucleotides are TGTGCCAGCAGCGTGGGACTCAGCTCCTACGAGCAGTACTTC.